This entry lists 13 T cell receptor beta chains sequenced from one sample in a study of T cell repertoires in cytomegalovirus infection. A single record per CDR3 protein comes from TCRdb applying MiXCR to the reads. The table includes about 890,000 distinct CDR3 sequences, more than 25% detected once. No antigen has been assigned to these receptors. The sequenced sample was cultured CD8+ T cells from PBMCs, obtained from culture after CMV antigen stimulation. These receptors all come from a human donor in good health (CMV status not recorded). Some clones in this sample may be carry-over from other donors' samples.

This chain connects TRBV4-1 to TRBJ2-3, with D tentatively TRBD1 (5 bases). The CDR3 sequence is 15 residues long. V gave up 0 bases and J gave up 5 bases, with 12 bases separating them. CDR1 and CDR2 (germline): MGHRA, YSYEKL. The CDR3 is CASSQEPGALDTQYF. The DNA of the CDR3 is TGCGCCAGCAGCCAAGAGCCTGGGGCGTTAGATACGCAGTATTTT.

This clonotype has ten or more counts. The gene calls are TRBV7-9 and TRBJ2-3; a possible D gene is TRBD2 (6 bases). Per germline, CDR1 SEHNR and CDR2 FQNEAQ (reference sequence). V lost 6 bases and J lost 4, with 23 bases in between. The CDR3 totals 17 residues. In nucleotides, the CDR3 is TGTGCCAGCAGACGGAGCGATCGCGGGGCCGGGGCAGATACGCAGTATTTT. This gives the protein CASRRSDRGAGADTQYF.

The chain uses TRBV4-1 and TRBJ1-2; D ambiguous. Per the germline V gene, CDR1 is MGHRA and CDR2 is YSYEKL. The length of the CDR3 is 16 residues. V shed 1 base and J shed 0 bases, with 12 bases lying between them. The DNA of the CDR3 is TGCGCCAGCAGCCAAGTAATGGGAGCAGCTAACTATGGCTACACCTTC. Amino acid sequence: CASSQVMGAANYGYTF.

This clonotype was found a few times. The chain carries TRBV7-2 and TRBJ2-7, with 14 bases lining up with TRBD2. This CDR3 has 17 amino acids. CDR1 is SGHTA, CDR2 FQGNSA, per germline. Losses at the gene ends were 2 bases for V and 5 bases for J; bases not matched to a gene: 8. The CDR3: CASSLMTSGGGIHEQYF. The CDR3 DNA is TGTGCCAGCAGCTTAATGACTAGCGGGGGGGGGATCCACGAGCAGTACTTC. Complete variable domain (other parts from reference TRBV7-2 and TRBJ2-7): GAGVSQSPSNKVTEKGKDVELRCDPISGHTALYWYRQSLGQGLEFLIYFQGNSAPDKSGLPSDRFSAERTGGSVSTLTIQRTQQEDSAVYLCASSLMTSGGGIHEQYFGPGTRLTVT.

The chain employs TRBV29-1 and TRBJ2-7, with 7 bases matching TRBD1. The CDR3 is made up of 15 amino acids. Germline-derived CDR1 and CDR2 are SQVTM and ANQGSEA. The junction had 12 bases not matched to a gene; V was cut back by 3 bases and J by 4 bases. CDR3 amino acids: CSVEGSSGTDYEQYF. In nucleotides, the CDR3 is TGCAGCGTTGAGGGGAGTTCAGGGACAGATTACGAGCAGTACTTC.

V and J are TRBV5-4 and TRBJ1-6; no reliable D call. Between the trimmed V and J ends, which lost 4 bases and 3 bases, there was a span of 17 bases. This CDR3 has 17 amino acids. Germline lookup yields CDR1 SGHNT and CDR2 YYREEE (reference sequence). This CDR3 is CASSQSPVSDYNSPLHF. In DNA, the CDR3 is TGTGCCAGCAGCCAGTCCCCGGTCTCCGACTATAATTCACCCCTCCACTTT.

This clonotype occurred a few times. The rearrangement joins TRBV28 to TRBJ2-7; D may be TRBD2 (7 bases). Germline CDR1 reads MDHEN; CDR2 reads SYDVKM. V was clipped by 2 bases and J by 7 bases, with 12 bases between them. This CDR3 is built from 13 residues. This CDR3 reads CASSLRGAREQYV. DNA for the CDR3: TGTGCCAGCAGTTTACGGGGGGCTCGTGAGCAGTACGTC.

This clonotype was seen more than once but under ten times. The chain combines TRBV2 with TRBJ1-2, with TRBD1 as a possible D gene (6 bases). Between the trimmed V and J ends, which lost 1 base and 6 bases, there was a span of 9 bases. Germline values: CDR1 SNHLY, CDR2 FYNNEI. The CDR3 runs 13 residues. CDR3 in DNA: TGTGCCAGCAGTGAAGTTAGGACAGATGGCTACACCTTC. Translated, it gives CASSEVRTDGYTF.

The gene calls are TRBV20-1 and TRBJ2-5, with TRBD2 matching 10 bases. V gave up 0 bases and J gave up 4 bases; unmatched junction bases: 14. CDR1 is DFQATT, CDR2 SNEGSKA, per germline (reference sequence). CDR3 length equals 18 residues. In nucleotides, the CDR3 is TGCAGTGCTAGAGATCGAATGTTGAGCGGGGGGGCCCCAGAGACCCAGTACTTC. Protein sequence: CSARDRMLSGGAPETQYF.

There are a few counts of this clonotype. CDR3 in DNA: TGTGCCAGCAGCCCCGCGAGCAGCGGGAACTATGGCTACACCTTC. Its translation: CASSPASSGNYGYTF. This rearrangement joins TRBV7-3 to TRBJ1-2; unclear D gene. The ends were cut back, 5 bases at V and 2 bases at J, with 15 bases in the middle. CDR3 length: 15 residues. From germline, CDR1 is SGHTA and CDR2 FQGTGA.

CDR3 nucleotides: TGTGCCAGCAGTTCCCCGGGACATAACTACAATGAGCAGTTCTTC. This encodes CASSSPGHNYNEQFF. V usage is TRBV27 and J usage is TRBJ2-1; possible D gene TRBD1, 6 bases. V was pared by 4 bases and J by 3 bases, with 13 bases between. This CDR3 is 15 amino acids long. CDR1 is MNHEY and CDR2 is SMNVEV in the germline V gene (reference sequence).

The J gene is TRBJ2-7, the V gene TRBV28, with 7 bases matching TRBD1. The germline V gene has CDR1 MDHEN and CDR2 SYDVKM. The V and J ends lost 5 bases and 6 bases, in that order; junction bases with no gene match: 4. The CDR3 runs 12 residues. Here the CDR3 reads CASSMTGLEQYV. Written as DNA, the CDR3 is TGTGCCAGCAGTATGACAGGGCTCGAGCAGTACGTC.

The rearrangement links TRBV7-9 to TRBJ2-3; weak D call: TRBD1 (7 bases). CDR1 and CDR2 (germline): SEHNR, FQNEAQ (reference sequence). The ends were cut back, 5 bases at V and 5 bases at J, with 17 bases in the middle. The CDR3 length is 15 residues. The CDR3 nucleotides are TGTGCCAGCAGCCCCCCAGGAGGGGGCTTAGATACGCAGTATTTT. This codes for CASSPPGGGLDTQYF.